The rows below give T cell receptor beta chains drawn from one sample of a study of identical twins. MiXCR, run by TCRdb on the 5' RACE reads, gives a single entry per CDR3 protein. The data contain approximately 1.8 million distinct CDR3 sequences, more than 30% of them singletons. Sequenced sample: cord blood. All receptors come from a newborn girl in good health. The CDR3 runs from the conserved cysteine through the conserved F or W. D genes are given only for firm matches. Expanded clones are given a class, and other clones once, few, many or no size at all.

J gene | D gene | clone size | V gene | CDR3 DNA | CDR3 protein
TRBJ1-1 | - | - | TRBV11-2 | TGTGCCAGCAGCCACTTTTTTGGACCCCCGAACACTGAAGCTTTCTTT | CASSHFFGPPNTEAFF
TRBJ2-1 | - | - | TRBV4-2 | TGTGCCAGCAGCCCCCGACTAGAGAACAATGAGCAGTTCTTC | CASSPRLENNEQFF
TRBJ2-7 | - | few | TRBV4-1 | TGCGCCAGCAGCCAAGATCTTTTGGGGGCCTACGAGCAGTACTTC | CASSQDLLGAYEQYF
TRBJ2-7 | TRBD2 | - | TRBV6-6 | TGTGCCAGCAGTTACATACGGGAGGTAGAGCAGTACTTC | CASSYIREVEQYF
TRBJ2-7 | TRBD2 | few | TRBV4-1 | TGCGCCAGCAGCCAAGATGCAGCGGGGGGGCTCTACGAGCAGTACTTC | CASSQDAAGGLYEQYF
TRBJ2-7 | TRBD2 | - | TRBV11-3 | TGTGCCAGCAGCCACGGACTAGCGGGAAGAGACAATGAGCAGTACTTC | CASSHGLAGRDNEQYF
TRBJ2-5 | - | few | TRBV20-1 | TGCAGTGCTAGAGTGGGGGAGTACTTC | CSARVGEYF
TRBJ2-1 | - | - | TRBV12-3/TRBV12-4 | TGTGCCAGCAGTTTAGTTCGAGGGCAGGACAATGAGCAGTTCTTC | CASSLVRGQDNEQFF
TRBJ1-5 | - | few | TRBV15 | TGTGCCACCAGTCGGACAGCTTATAGCAATCAGCCCCAGCATTTT | CATSRTAYSNQPQHF
TRBJ2-1 | - | - | TRBV4-1 | TGCGCCAGCAGCCACCTCCTGGACAAGAACAATGAGCAGTTCTTC | CASSHLLDKNNEQFF
TRBJ2-5 | - | - | TRBV24-1 | TGTGCTACCAGTGATGGCCAAGAGACCCAGTACTTC | CATSDGQETQYF
TRBJ2-1 | TRBD2 | - | TRBV20-1 | TGCAGTGCTAGAGATATGAGACTAGCGGGTTACAATGAGCAGTTCTTC | CSARDMRLAGYNEQFF
TRBJ1-2 | TRBD1 | - | TRBV20-1 | TGCAGTGCTAGAGACAGGGGGCCTAGGGGCTACACCTTC | CSARDRGPRGYTF
TRBJ2-1 | - | - | TRBV6-1 | TGTGCCAGCAGTGAAGCCCCCCGGAATACCTACAATGAGCAGTTCTTC | CASSEAPRNTYNEQFF
TRBJ1-5 | - | - | TRBV18 | TGTGCCAGCTCAGCGACGGTTCAGCCCCAGCATTTT | CASSATVQPQHF
TRBJ2-1 | - | few | TRBV29-1 | TGCAGCGTTGATGGGGGCGGCTACTACAATGAGCAGTTCTTC | CSVDGGGYYNEQFF
TRBJ1-4 | TRBD1 | - | TRBV20-1 | TGCAGTGCTAGAGATCGGACAGGGGGCGAAAAACTGTTTTTT | CSARDRTGGEKLFF
TRBJ2-1 | - | - | TRBV6-6 | TGTGCCAGCAGTTACTCGAATCCGGGGGCCTCGGGGAATGAGCAGTTCTTC | CASSYSNPGASGNEQFF
TRBJ2-3 | TRBD2 | - | TRBV12-3/TRBV12-4 | TGTGCCAGCAGGGGACTAGCGGCCCTACCCGCAGATACGCAGTATTTT | CASRGLAALPADTQYF
TRBJ1-2 | - | few | TRBV2 | TGTGCCAGCAGTGAAAGGCAAGGAGGCTACACCTTC | CASSERQGGYTF
TRBJ2-3 | - | many | TRBV6-2/TRBV6-3 | TGTGCCAGCAGCCGACAGTCTAGCACAGATACGCAGTATTTT | CASSRQSSTDTQYF
TRBJ2-1 | - | - | TRBV5-1 | TGCGCCAGCAGCTTTTCGGCACCCACCTACAATGAGCAGTTCTTC | CASSFSAPTYNEQFF
TRBJ2-7 | TRBD2 | - | TRBV6-5 | TGTGCCAGCAGTTATGGGGAGACTAGCGGAGACAATGAGCAGTACTTC | CASSYGETSGDNEQYF
TRBJ1-1 | - | few | TRBV14 | TGTGCCAGCAGCCAAGATTCAGGGTGGTACACTGAAGCTTTCTTT | CASSQDSGWYTEAFF
TRBJ1-2 | TRBD1 | few | TRBV5-1 | TGCGCCAGCAGCTTGGCCGAGGGGGCGGCTGGCTACACCTTC | CASSLAEGAAGYTF
TRBJ1-2 | TRBD1 | few | TRBV4-1 | TGCGCCAGCAGCCATGCGGGACAGGGGATCTATGGCTACACCTTC | CASSHAGQGIYGYTF
TRBJ2-7 | - | many | TRBV10-3 | TGTGCCATCGGCCAGGGAACCTACGAGCAGTACTTC | CAIGQGTYEQYF
TRBJ1-1 | - | - | TRBV4-1 | TGCGCCAGCAGCCAATTCTCGAGGGTCCCTGAAGCTTTCTTT | CASSQFSRVPEAFF
TRBJ1-4 | TRBD1 | - | TRBV7-2 | TGTGCCAGCAGCTTAGCGACAGGGACAACTAATGAAAAACTGTTTTTT | CASSLATGTTNEKLFF
TRBJ2-3 | TRBD2 | - | TRBV2 | TGTGCCAGCAAACTAGCGGATACAGATACGCAGTATTTT | CASKLADTDTQYF
TRBJ1-1 | - | - | TRBV12-3/TRBV12-4 | TGTGCCAGCAATCCCAACTCCTTCCTACAGGGCGAGAGGGAAAACACTGAAGCTTTCTTT | CASNPNSFLQGERENTEAFF
TRBJ2-1 | TRBD2 | - | TRBV6-5 | TGTGCCAGCAGTTTCCCCGTCGGAGCGGGGGTTACCTACAATGAGCAGTTCTTC | CASSFPVGAGVTYNEQFF
TRBJ2-1 | TRBD2 | many | TRBV12-3/TRBV12-4 | TGTGCCAGCAGTCCCCCCGTACCGGGACTAGCGGTTTACAATGAGCAGTTCTTC | CASSPPVPGLAVYNEQFF
TRBJ1-1 | - | - | TRBV7-2 | TGTGCCAGCTTTTCCAGGAGTACCATGAACACTGAAGCTTTCTTT | CASFSRSTMNTEAFF
TRBJ1-4 | - | few | TRBV12-3/TRBV12-4 | TGTGCCAGCAGTATAGGGGGAAAAAATGAAAAACTGTTTTTT | CASSIGGKNEKLFF
TRBJ1-1 | - | - | TRBV5-1 | TGCGCCAGCAGTGATAGGGGGTCCATGAACACTGAAGCTTTCTTT | CASSDRGSMNTEAFF
TRBJ2-1 | - | - | TRBV4-1 | TGCGCCAGCAGGCCTCTACTAGCCGCCTACAATGAGCAGTTCTTC | CASRPLLAAYNEQFF
TRBJ2-4 | TRBD2 | - | TRBV20-1 | TGCAGTTGCATAGCGGGAGTAGCCAAAAACATTCAGTACTTC | CSCIAGVAKNIQYF
TRBJ2-5 | - | - | TRBV6-1 | TGTGCCAGCAGTGAATTCCGTTTAAATGAGCAGTACTTC | CASSEFRLNEQYF
TRBJ2-7 | TRBD1 | - | TRBV7-9 | TGTGCCAGCAGCTTACTTAACAGGGGCTACGAGCAGTACTTC | CASSLLNRGYEQYF
TRBJ2-7 | - | few | TRBV7-2 | TGTGCCAGCAGCTTAATCGGCGGGTTCTCCTACGAGCAGTACTTC | CASSLIGGFSYEQYF
TRBJ1-2 | - | many | TRBV12-3/TRBV12-4 | TGTGCCAGCAGTGCCTACAGGGGCTACACCTTC | CASSAYRGYTF
TRBJ2-5 | - | - | TRBV7-2 | TGTGCCAGCAGCTTAAAGTACCGGGCCCAAGAGACCCAGTACTTC | CASSLKYRAQETQYF
TRBJ2-7 | - | few | TRBV28 | TGTGCCAGCCGCTCGAACGGGGTGGTAGAGCAGTACTTC | CASRSNGVVEQYF
TRBJ2-5 | - | - | TRBV4-2 | TGTGCCAGCAGCCAAAATCTCGGGGCCACAAACAATGAGCAGTACTTC | CASSQNLGATNNEQYF
TRBJ2-3 | - | - | TRBV7-2 | TGTGCCAGCAGCCCGAAGGGGGTTCCAGCGGGCTCAGATACGCAGTATTTT | CASSPKGVPAGSDTQYF
TRBJ2-6 | TRBD1 | - | TRBV29-1 | TGCAGCGTAGCCGACAGGGGGTACGGGGCCAACGTCCTGACTTTC | CSVADRGYGANVLTF
TRBJ2-1 | - | few | TRBV29-1 | TGCAGCGACCACGTCAGGGGCGGCTCCTACAATGAGCAGTTCTTC | CSDHVRGGSYNEQFF
TRBJ2-2 | - | few | TRBV9 | TGTGCCAGCAGCGTAGATGCAGGGGCGAACACCGGGGAGCTGTTTTTT | CASSVDAGANTGELFF
TRBJ1-5 | - | - | TRBV10-3 | TGTGCCATCAGTGAGTCGTGGAAACAGCATCAGCCCCAGCATTTT | CAISESWKQHQPQHF
TRBJ2-7 | TRBD2 | few | TRBV25-1 | TGTGCCAGCAGTGACCTAGCGGGAGACCTCTACGAGCAGTACTTC | CASSDLAGDLYEQYF
TRBJ1-1 | - | few | TRBV20-1 | TGCAGTGCTAGGTTACCGAACACTGAAGCTTTCTTT | CSARLPNTEAFF
TRBJ1-1 | - | - | TRBV6-6 | TGTGTCAGCAATCCGGTGCGTGGTCGGACTGAAGCTTTCTTT | CVSNPVRGRTEAFF
TRBJ1-2 | TRBD1 | - | TRBV12-3/TRBV12-4 | TGTGCCAGCAGCTTAATATATAGACAGGGAAGAAACTATGGCTACACCTTC | CASSLIYRQGRNYGYTF
TRBJ2-1 | - | - | TRBV12-1 | TGTGCCAGGCTGGGACTAGCGGGGGGCGGATCCTACAATGAGCAGTTCTTC | CARLGLAGGGSYNEQFF
TRBJ2-1 | - | - | TRBV19 | TGTGCCAGTAGTATTAGGGATGAGCAGTTCTTC | CASSIRDEQFF
TRBJ2-1 | TRBD2 | - | TRBV5-1 | TGCGCCAGCAGCTTTACTAGCGGGGGGTTCAATGAGCAGTTCTTC | CASSFTSGGFNEQFF
TRBJ1-2 | TRBD1 | few | TRBV20-1 | TGCAGTACAGGGGGCGCCTATGGCTACACCTTC | CSTGGAYGYTF
TRBJ2-7 | - | few | TRBV4-1 | TGCGCCAGCAGCCAAGTAGGGAACACCTACGAGCAGTACTTC | CASSQVGNTYEQYF